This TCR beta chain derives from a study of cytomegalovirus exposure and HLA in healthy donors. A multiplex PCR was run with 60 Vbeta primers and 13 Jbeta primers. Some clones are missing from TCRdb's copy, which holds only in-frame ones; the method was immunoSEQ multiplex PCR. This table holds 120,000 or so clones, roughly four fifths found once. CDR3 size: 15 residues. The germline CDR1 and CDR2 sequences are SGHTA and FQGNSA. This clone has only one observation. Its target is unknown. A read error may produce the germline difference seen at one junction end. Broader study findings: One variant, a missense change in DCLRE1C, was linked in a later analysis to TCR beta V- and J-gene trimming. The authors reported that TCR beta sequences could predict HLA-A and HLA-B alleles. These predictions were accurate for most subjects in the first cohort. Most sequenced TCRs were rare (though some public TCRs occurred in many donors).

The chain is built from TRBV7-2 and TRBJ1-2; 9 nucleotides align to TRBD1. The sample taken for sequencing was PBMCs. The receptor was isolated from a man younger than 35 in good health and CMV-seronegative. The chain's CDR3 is CASSLDRGFAYGYTF. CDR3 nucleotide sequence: TGTGCCAGCAGTTTAGACAGGGGGTTCGCCTATGGCTACACCTTC.